Listed below are T cell receptor beta chains from one sample, sequenced in a study of PD-1 blockade in classical Hodgkin lymphoma. Method: immunoSEQ multiplex PCR; TCRdb's copy keeps in-frame clones and lacks some. The sample carries around 25,000 clones, around two thirds recorded once. The sample here was peripheral blood mononuclear cells (PBMCs), taken before the second cycle of nivolumab. These receptors all stem from a human donor with classical Hodgkin lymphoma. CDR3s include the opening cysteine and the closing phenylalanine or tryptophan. The D gene is left open where the match is weak. Expanded clones get a size class; other rows say once, few or many, or leave the size out.

v_gene	abundance	d_gene	j_gene	CDR3aa	CDR3nt
TRBV19	.	.	TRBJ2-7	CASNTKTGDEQYF	TGTGCCAGTAATACCAAGACTGGCGACGAGCAGTACTTC
TRBV18	once	TRBD1	TRBJ1-2	CASSPPRQGLGGYTF	TGTGCCAGCTCACCACCCCGACAGGGTTTAGGGGGCTACACCTTC
TRBV7-2	.	.	TRBJ1-5	CASSLTSLSNQPQHF	TGTGCCAGCAGTCTCACTTCCCTTAGCAATCAGCCCCAGCATTTT
TRBV7-2	.	.	TRBJ1-5	CASSSRSGGNQPQHF	TGTGCCAGCAGCTCCAGGTCGGGGGGAAATCAGCCCCAGCATTTT
TRBV19	.	TRBD1	TRBJ1-2	CASRYQSGTGENGYTF	TGTGCCAGTAGGTATCAATCTGGTACAGGGGAGAATGGCTACACCTTC
TRBV5-1	.	.	TRBJ1-1	CASRPGRGEAFF	TGCGCCAGCAGACCGGGCCGGGGTGAAGCTTTCTTT
TRBV6-5	once	.	TRBJ2-3	CASSYSRVSDTQYF	TGTGCCAGCAGTTATTCCAGGGTATCAGATACGCAGTATTTT
TRBV6-5	.	TRBD2	TRBJ2-5	CASSPSGGRQETQYF	TGTGCCAGCAGTCCTAGCGGGGGGCGCCAAGAGACCCAGTACTTC
TRBV19	.	.	TRBJ1-5	CASREGLSNQPQHF	TGTGCCAGTAGGGAGGGTTTAAGCAATCAGCCCCAGCATTTT
TRBV28	.	TRBD1	TRBJ1-4	CASSRTGGGEKLFF	TGTGCCAGCAGCCGGACAGGGGGCGGTGAAAAACTGTTTTTT
TRBV5-4	once	TRBD2	TRBJ2-5	CASSEELRLAAETQYF	TGTGCCAGCAGCGAGGAGTTGAGGCTAGCGGCAGAGACCCAGTACTTC
TRBV9	medium-sized	.	TRBJ2-7	CASSAAGNPYEQYF	TGTGCCAGCAGCGCCGCAGGGAACCCCTACGAGCAGTACTTC
TRBV19	once	TRBD1	TRBJ1-2	CASSISGTVVNGYTF	TGTGCCAGTAGTATTTCCGGGACAGTCGTGAATGGCTACACCTTC
TRBV18	few	.	TRBJ2-7	CASSPDIGDYEQYF	TGTGCCAGCTCTCCTGACATAGGAGACTACGAGCAGTACTTC
TRBV15	.	.	TRBJ2-2	CVTSRELESTGELFF	TGTGTCACCAGCAGAGAACTCGAATCCACCGGGGAGCTGTTTTTT
TRBV18	few	.	TRBJ2-6	CASSADSGANVLTF	TGTGCCAGCTCTGCAGACTCTGGGGCCAACGTCCTGACTTTC
TRBV4-2	.	TRBD1	TRBJ2-3	CASSLGQASGNTQYF	TGTGCCAGCAGCCTGGGACAGGCCTCGGGAAATACGCAGTATTTT
TRBV5-4	few	.	TRBJ2-5	CASSPGGQGKETQYF	TGTGCCAGCAGCCCGGGGGGCCAGGGGAAAGAGACCCAGTACTTC
TRBV9	.	.	TRBJ1-1	CASSAQPGRRNTEAFF	TGTGCCAGCAGCGCACAACCGGGACGGAGGAACACTGAAGCTTTCTTT
TRBV7-9	.	.	TRBJ2-2	CASSFTGPGTRELFF	TGTGCCAGCAGCTTTACCGGGCCAGGGACTCGGGAGCTGTTTTTT
TRBV9	.	TRBD1	TRBJ2-1	CASSVGQGAFNEQFF	TGTGCCAGCAGCGTAGGACAGGGGGCTTTCAATGAGCAGTTCTTC
TRBV6-5	.	.	TRBJ2-3	CASSYLDSADTQYF	TGTGCCAGCAGTTACCTTGATAGCGCGGATACGCAGTATTTT
TRBV5-1	.	.	TRBJ1-2	CASSLESTVYGYTF	TGCGCCAGCAGCTTGGAGAGTACAGTCTATGGCTACACCTTC
TRBV7-2	.	.	TRBJ1-1	CASSPQSGNTEAFF	TGTGCCAGCAGCCCTCAGAGCGGGAACACTGAAGCTTTCTTT
TRBV11-2	medium-sized	.	TRBJ2-3	CASSLGQTSTDTQYF	TGTGCCAGCAGCCTGGGACAAACTAGCACAGATACGCAGTATTTT
TRBV30	.	.	TRBJ2-7	CAWSPRRGSSYEQYF	TGTGCCTGGAGTCCCCGGAGGGGAAGCTCCTACGAGCAGTACTTC
TRBV30	.	.	TRBJ2-5	CAWSDGQFMWETQYF	TGTGCCTGGAGTGACGGACAGTTTATGTGGGAGACCCAGTACTTC
TRBV28	.	.	TRBJ2-7	CASSSDLYEQYF	TGTGCCAGCAGCTCGGATCTCTACGAGCAGTACTTC
TRBV5-1	.	.	TRBJ2-2	CASSPRGRGTNTGELFF	TGCGCCAGCAGCCCGCGGGGGCGGGGGACCAACACCGGGGAGCTGTTTTTT
TRBV30	few	.	TRBJ2-3	CAWSVRWADTQYF	TGTGCCTGGAGTGTACGGTGGGCAGATACGCAGTATTTT
TRBV6-1	.	.	TRBJ1-2	CASSEGPNRAYYGYTF	TGTGCCAGCAGTGAAGGCCCCAACAGGGCCTATTATGGCTACACCTTC
TRBV5-6	medium-sized	.	TRBJ2-3	CASGDTGHTDTQYF	TGTGCCAGCGGCGATACGGGGCACACAGATACGCAGTATTTT
TRBV5-1	.	.	TRBJ2-7	CASSNSDRAAYEQYF	TGCGCCAGCAGCAACTCGGACAGAGCAGCCTACGAGCAGTACTTC
TRBV7-2	few	.	TRBJ1-2	CASSLAREPNYGYTF	TGTGCCAGCAGCTTAGCCCGGGAGCCCAACTATGGCTACACCTTC
TRBV6-1	few	TRBD1	TRBJ1-6	CASSARDRRVSSYNSPLHF	TGTGCCAGCAGTGCCCGGGACAGGCGGGTGAGCTCCTATAATTCACCCCTCCACTTT
TRBV6-5	few	.	TRBJ1-4	CASRPTGGKLFF	TGTGCCAGCAGACCGACGGGCGGAAAACTGTTTTTT
TRBV25-1	.	.	TRBJ1-4	CASSFFGHNNEKLFF	TGTGCCAGCAGCTTTTTCGGGCACAATAATGAAAAACTGTTTTTT
TRBV7-3	medium-sized	TRBD1	TRBJ2-1	CASSPDRGGYEQFF	TGTGCCAGCAGCCCAGACAGGGGAGGCTATGAGCAGTTCTTC
TRBV7-3	.	.	TRBJ2-7	CASSLIGSYEQYF	TGTGCCAGCAGCTTAATTGGGTCCTACGAGCAGTACTTC
TRBV19	.	.	TRBJ1-5	CASTPTVGNQPQHF	TGTGCCAGTACTCCGACCGTAGGCAATCAGCCCCAGCATTTT
TRBV25-1	.	.	TRBJ1-5	CASSFGGQPQHF	TGTGCCAGCAGTTTCGGGGGTCAGCCCCAGCATTTT
TRBV5-1	few	.	TRBJ2-7	CASSLVATYEQYF	TGCGCCAGCAGCTTGGTCGCGACCTACGAGCAGTACTTC